Reported below is one TCR beta chain. The data were obtained in a study of blood T cells in healthy people across ages. Trimming shortened V by 5 bases and J by 0 bases, and 14 bases separated the two germline ends. Germline CDR1 and CDR2: MDHEN and SYDVKM. The CDR3 spans 16 residues. The authors ran a second PCR of roughly 6 to 12 cycles using a sample-barcoded 5' primer and a J-beta primer mix. TCRdb reprocessed the 5' RACE reads via MiXCR and lists one record per CDR3 protein. The sample includes around 800,000 distinct CDR3 sequences, roughly 46% of them seen just once. The chain joins TRBV28 to TRBJ1-5, with D possibly TRBD1 on 6 matching bases. The receptor was derived from a man older than 75 in good health. The sample consisted of blood. The CDR3 sequence is CASSPLGQYSNQPQHF. The CDR3 coding sequence is TGTGCCAGCAGTCCATTAGGACAGTATAGCAATCAGCCCCAGCATTTT.